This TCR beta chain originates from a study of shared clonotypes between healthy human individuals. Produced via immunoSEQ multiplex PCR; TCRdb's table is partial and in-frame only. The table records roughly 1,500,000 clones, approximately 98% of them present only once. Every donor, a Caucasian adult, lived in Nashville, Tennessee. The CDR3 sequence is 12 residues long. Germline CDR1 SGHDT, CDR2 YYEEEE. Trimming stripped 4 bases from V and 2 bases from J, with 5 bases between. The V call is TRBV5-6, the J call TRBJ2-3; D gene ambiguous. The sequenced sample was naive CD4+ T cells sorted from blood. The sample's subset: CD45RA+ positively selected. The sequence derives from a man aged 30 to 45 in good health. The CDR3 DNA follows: TGTGCCAGCAGCCTTACCACAGATACGCAGTATTTT. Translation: CASSLTTDTQYF.